These 19 T cell receptor beta chains share one sample of origin, sequenced in a study of T cells in Graves' hyperthyroidism and ophthalmopathy. TCR beta CDR3 region amplification was performed from RNA transcripts. Using the HTBI primer set, a first-round RT-PCR was run on the TCR CDR3. TCRdb processed the multiplex PCR reads anew with MiXCR; each CDR3 protein has one entry. In the table there are hundreds of thousands of distinct CDR3 sequences, roughly 14% of which are singletons. What was sequenced was blood. These receptors originate from a woman aged 40-49 years with Graves' ophthalmopathy.

The rearrangement links TRBV12-3 or TRBV12-4 to TRBJ1-1; possible D gene TRBD1, 5 bases. Trimming took 8 bases from V and 8 from J, leaving 12 bases between them. The CDR3 is made up of 11 amino acids. The CDR3, as DNA: TGTGCCAGCCGGGGGGTACGGGAAGCTTTCTTT. It encodes CASRGVREAFF.

In its sample, this clonotype was seen many times. The gene calls are TRBV9 and TRBJ2-5, with D possibly matching TRBD1 (5 bases). This CDR3 has 12 residues. Germline assignment: CDR1 SGDLS and CDR2 YYNGEE. The V end lost 3 bases, the J end lost 4 bases, and 7 bases lay between the germline ends. The CDR3 protein is CASSGRAETQYF. In DNA, the CDR3 is TGTGCCAGCAGCGGCAGGGCAGAGACCCAGTACTTC.

The chain joins TRBV19 to TRBJ1-5, with D uncertain. The CDR3 spans 12 residues. V dropped 8 bases and J dropped 5 bases, with 10 bases sitting between them. Germline CDR1 reads LNHDA; CDR2 reads SQIVND (reference sequence). In DNA, the CDR3 is TGTGCCAGTGAGATAGGGCATCAGCCCCAGCATTTT. Translated, it gives CASEIGHQPQHF.

There are many counts of this clonotype. V gene TRBV6-2 or TRBV6-3 combines with J gene TRBJ2-5, with D uncertain. Trimming removed 2 bases at V and 5 bases at J, with 9 bases between. Germline CDR1 reads MNHEY; CDR2 reads SVGEGT. The CDR3 contains 13 residues. Here the CDR3 DNA reads TGTGCCAGCAGTTACCCCTATCCGGAGACCCAGTACTTC. It is translated as CASSYPYPETQYF.

This clonotype was picked up many times. The rearrangement uses TRBV27 and TRBJ1-5; D unclear. This CDR3 contains 11 residues. V shed 5 bases and J shed 9 bases, with 8 bases lying between them. Germline CDR1 reads MNHEY; CDR2 reads SMNVEV (reference sequence). CDR3 DNA: TGTGCCAGCAGTATCCGAGGGCCCCAGCATTTT. Protein sequence: CASSIRGPQHF.

This clonotype was seen more than once but under ten times. The rearrangement links TRBV7-9 to TRBJ2-7; D remains ambiguous. V was shortened by 8 bases and J by 2 bases, with 10 bases between the two germline ends. CDR1 and CDR2 from the germline V gene are SEHNR and FQNEAQ (reference sequence). This CDR3 region has 12 residues. The CDR3 region has the DNA TGTGCCAGCGGGTCCCAACCCTACGAGCAGTACTTC. It yields the protein CASGSQPYEQYF.

This clonotype has ten or more counts. The CDR3 is CASSLTVANTEAFF. CDR3 coding DNA: TGTGCCAGCAGCTTAACGGTGGCGAACACTGAAGCTTTCTTT. The rearrangement uses TRBV28 and TRBJ1-1; D call uncertain. The CDR3 has 14 amino acids. V lost 6 bases and J 1 base, leaving 12 bases between the germline ends. Germline V CDR1 and CDR2: MDHEN, SYDVKM. Combining the CDR3 with reference TRBV28 and TRBJ1-1 gives the whole variable domain DVKVTQSSRYLVKRTGEKVFLECVQDMDHENMFWYRQDPGLGLRLIYFSYDVKMKEKGDIPEGYSVSREKKERFSLILESASTNQTSMYLCASSLTVANTEAFFGQGTRLTVV.

At least ten counts were recorded for this clonotype. The chain recombines TRBV28 with TRBJ2-7; D tentatively reads TRBD1 or TRBD2 (5 bases each). Germline V gene lookup returns CDR1 MDHEN and CDR2 SYDVKM. The CDR3 sequence is 14 residues long. Trimming stripped 6 bases from V and 6 bases from J, with 18 bases between. CDR3 region: CASRPRDPRFEQYF. CDR3 nucleotides: TGTGCCAGCAGACCCCGGGACCCCCGTTTCGAGCAGTACTTC.

This clonotype was detected ten times or more. The V gene is TRBV2, the J gene TRBJ1-1; possible D gene TRBD1, 5 bases. Germline CDR1 and CDR2: SNHLY and FYNNEI. The CDR3 consists of 11 residues. V dropped 8 bases and J dropped 6 bases, with 10 bases sitting between them. DNA of the CDR3: TGTGCCAGCCAGGGTGGGGCTGAAGCTTTCTTT. Protein: CASQGGAEAFF.

This clonotype was counted a few times. The chain has TRBV19 and TRBJ2-7; TRBD2 is a possible D gene (6 bases). CDR1 LNHDA and CDR2 SQIVND come from the germline V gene (reference sequence). CDR3 length: 13 residues. With 6 bases removed from V and 3 bases from J, the gap between germline ends came to 12 bases. DNA for the CDR3: TGTGCCAGTAGCCCTGCGGGATACTACGAGCAGTACTTC. This gives the protein CASSPAGYYEQYF.

This clonotype was seen more than once but under ten times. V gene TRBV4-2 combines with J gene TRBJ2-7; 8 nucleotides line up with TRBD2. Looked up from germline, CDR1 is LGHNA and CDR2 is YNFKEQ. CDR3 length: 14 amino acids. V shed 0 bases and J 6 bases; nucleotides not matched to a gene: 4. This CDR3 reads CASSQDPAGVEQYF. CDR3 coding DNA: TGTGCCAGCAGCCAAGACCCAGCGGGAGTCGAGCAGTACTTC.

This clonotype was recorded at least ten times. One end of the junction is discordant with germline, which a read error may explain. The rearrangement joins TRBV19 to TRBJ1-1; D gene unclear. Looked up from germline, CDR1 is LNHDA and CDR2 is SQIVND (reference sequence). The CDR3 contains 15 residues. The chain's CDR3 is CASSLPQSSNTEALF. The CDR3, as DNA: TGTGCCAGTAGTTTGCCCCAATCGTCGAACACTGAAGCTCTCTTT.

The table lists this clonotype with many counts. The rearrangement uses TRBV28 and TRBJ1-2; a weak D match, TRBD1 (5 bases). Germline V gene lookup returns CDR1 MDHEN and CDR2 SYDVKM. The CDR3 is 14 residues long. V lost 2 bases and J 3 bases, leaving 10 bases between the germline ends. The CDR3 region is CASSLPDSYYGYTF. CDR3 in DNA: TGTGCCAGCAGTTTACCTGACAGCTACTATGGCTACACCTTC.

The CDR3 protein is CASSQEPGAGNQPQHF. The CDR3 DNA reads TGCGCCAGCAGCCAAGAACCGGGCGCGGGCAATCAGCCCCAGCATTTT. The chain couples TRBV4-1 to TRBJ1-5; no clear D gene. The CDR3 contains 16 residues. Germline lookup yields CDR1 MGHRA and CDR2 YSYEKL. Trimming shortened V by 0 bases and J by 2 bases, and 11 bases separated the two germline ends.

The sample holds many counts of this clonotype. The V gene is TRBV5-1, the J gene TRBJ2-7, with 9 nucleotides matching TRBD2. V trimming: 0 bases; J trimming: 4 bases; junction bases outside the gene matches: 5. The germline V gene encodes CDR1 SGHRS and CDR2 YFSETQ. This CDR3 is built from 15 residues. CDR3 amino acids: CASSLGGTSRYEQYF. The CDR3 nucleotides read TGCGCCAGCAGCTTGGGCGGGACTAGCCGATACGAGCAGTACTTC.

The chain is built from TRBV19 and TRBJ2-2; no clear D gene. The CDR3 is 13 residues long. Trimming removed 8 bases from V and 4 bases from J, with 11 bases in between. CDR1 and CDR2 from the germline V gene are LNHDA and SQIVND (reference sequence). CDR3 region: CASRLFSTGELFF. In DNA, the CDR3 is TGTGCCAGTCGCCTTTTTTCCACCGGGGAGCTGTTTTTT.

In this sample, this clonotype turned up many times. This chain connects TRBV30 to TRBJ2-7; 8 positions match TRBD2. From germline, CDR1 is GTSNPN and CDR2 SVGIG (reference sequence). The CDR3 has 12 residues. The ends lost 5 bases at V and 4 bases at J; junction bases unmatched: 4. The CDR3 loop is CAWSLAGYEQYF. In nucleotides, the CDR3 is TGTGCCTGGTCCCTAGCGGGTTACGAGCAGTACTTC.

This clonotype turned up a few times. It may be a read error: a sequence one base away is much more abundant. J is TRBJ1-3 and V is TRBV28, with a weak D call TRBD1 (6 bases). CDR3 length: 16 residues. Per the germline V gene, CDR1 is MDHEN and CDR2 is SYDVKM. CDR3 in DNA: TGTGCCAACAGTTTTCGGTCCAGGGGACCTGGAAACACCATATATTTT. It is translated as CANSFRSRGPGNTIYF.

The rearrangement joins TRBV2 to TRBJ1-2; tentative D call: TRBD1 (6 bases). Germline V gene sequence: CDR1 SNHLY, CDR2 FYNNEI. V shed 6 bases and J shed 7 bases, with 18 bases lying between them. The CDR3 has 14 residues. The CDR3 region has the DNA TGTGCCAGCAGCGCGACAGGAAGGTCAACTGGCTACACCTTC. It specifies CASSATGRSTGYTF.